Listed here are 14 T cell receptor beta chains from one sample, sequenced in a study of blood T cell repertoires in COVID-19. Profiling relied on immunoSEQ multiplex PCR, and the TCRdb table lists in-frame clones only, not all of them. The sample has roughly 170,000 clones, roughly 80% seen once; the top ten hold 15% to 20%. The sample consisted of PBMCs or T cells enriched from blood (not recorded which). These receptors all come from a woman between 50 and 59 years old who had recovered from COVID-19.

The DNA of the CDR3 is TGTGCCACCAGCAGACAAGGAGGACAGGGGCTTTACAATGAGCAGTTCTTC. This encodes CATSRQGGQGLYNEQFF. The gene calls are TRBV15 and TRBJ2-1; the match to TRBD1 covers 9 bases. From germline, CDR1 is LNHNV and CDR2 YYDKDF (reference sequence). The trim removed 2 bases at V and 4 bases at J, leaving 9 bases unmatched. The CDR3 covers 17 residues.

The chain recombines TRBV9 with TRBJ1-1, with 8 bases that match TRBD1. CDR3 length: 16 residues. Looked up from germline, CDR1 is SGDLS and CDR2 is YYNGEE. V gave up 4 bases and J gave up 1 base; unmatched junction bases: 9. CDR3 sequence (DNA): TGTGCCAGCAGCCGCCGGAGCCAGGGGGCGAACACTGAAGCTTTCTTT. Its translation: CASSRRSQGANTEAFF.

The rearrangement uses TRBV21-1 and TRBJ1-4; the table's D call, TRBD1, was not checked against the DNA. TRBV21-1 is flagged as a pseudogene. The CDR3 has 15 residues. The CDR3 DNA is TGTGCCAGCAGCAAAGGCACAGGGGGAGGTGAAAAACTGTTTTTT. Amino acids: CASSKGTGGGEKLFF.

The chain links TRBV29-1 to TRBJ2-1; 7 positions agree with TRBD2. The V gene's germline CDR1 is SQVTM and CDR2 ANQGSEA. The CDR3 covers 11 residues. With V trimmed by 2 bases and J by 16 bases, 8 bases remained unmatched. CDR3: CSVERGLQCFF. CDR3 in DNA: TGCAGCGTTGAAAGGGGACTACAATGCTTCTTC.

This chain connects TRBV6-5 to TRBJ2-3; 8 nucleotides align to TRBD2. The CDR3 loop spans 14 amino acids. Losses at the gene ends were 7 bases for V and 0 bases for J; bases not matched to a gene: 3. Germline V gene sequence: CDR1 MNHEY, CDR2 SVGAGI. The CDR3: CASIGGRSTDTQYF. The CDR3 region has the DNA TGTGCCAGCATTGGCGGGAGGAGCACAGATACGCAGTATTTT.

Comment on this clone: An end of the junction differs from the germline gene, which may be a read error. The chain has TRBV20-1 and TRBJ1-2; D is perhaps TRBD1 (5 bases). Per germline, CDR1 DFQATT and CDR2 SNEGSKA (reference sequence). The CDR3 contains 10 residues. This CDR3 is CSARDVTVPF. The CDR3 DNA sequence: TGCAGTGCTAGAGATGTGACAGTCCCCTTC.

This clone has a single count. V and J are TRBV5-6 and TRBJ2-3; 11 positions agree with TRBD2. The CDR3 has 17 amino acids. CDR1 and CDR2 (germline): SGHDT, YYEEEE. J was trimmed by 2 bases and V by 5 bases; bases with no gene match: 10. The CDR3 nucleotides read TGTGCCAGCAGTCCACCCCTGACTAGCGGGAACACAGATACGCAGTATTTT. Amino acids: CASSPPLTSGNTDTQYF.

This clone is medium-sized within its sample. The V gene is TRBV5-4, the J gene TRBJ2-1; the match to TRBD2 covers 12 bases. V lost 4 bases to trimming and J lost 0 bases; unmatched junction nucleotides: 2. The CDR3 is made up of 16 amino acids. CDR1 and CDR2 (germline): SGHNT, YYREEE (reference sequence). The CDR3 sequence is CASSGTSGFSYNEQFF. In DNA form, the CDR3 reads TGTGCCAGCAGCGGGACTAGCGGGTTCTCCTACAATGAGCAGTTCTTC.

The J gene is TRBJ1-2, the V gene TRBV5-4; D possibly corresponds to TRBD1 (5 bases). Germline CDR1 SGHNT, CDR2 YYREEE (reference sequence). The germline V and J ends were trimmed by 4 bases and 2 bases, with 9 bases remaining between them. The CDR3 runs 13 residues. CDR3 sequence (DNA): TGTGCCAGCAGCGAGGACACAAACTATGGCTACACCTTC. Translation gives CASSEDTNYGYTF.

Details on this clone: This clone may be a read error of a much larger clone one base away. This chain links TRBV15 with TRBJ2-1; D gene uncertain. CDR1 and CDR2 (germline): LNHNV, YYDKDF (reference sequence). The CDR3 contains 12 residues. Trimming removed 0 bases from V and 7 bases from J, with 4 bases in between. The CDR3 sequence is CATSRDSNEQFF. Here the CDR3 DNA reads TGTGCCACCAGCAGAGATAGTAATGAGCAGTTCTTC.

The gene calls are TRBV6-5 and TRBJ2-3; possibly TRBD2 for D (5 bases). Germline V gene data show CDR1 as MNHEY and CDR2 as SVGAGI. The CDR3 extends over 12 amino acids. V lost 7 bases and J lost 8, with 13 bases in between. The CDR3 nucleotides are TGTGCCAGCACCGAACGGGATGGTACGCAGTATTTT. This encodes CASTERDGTQYF.

About this clone itself: Other DNA sequences within the sample encode an identical CDR3. The gene calls are TRBV6-5 and TRBJ2-1, with TRBD1 matching 7 bases. The V gene's germline CDR1 is MNHEY and CDR2 SVGAGI. The CDR3 contains 14 residues. V was clipped by 5 bases and J by 0 bases; unmatched bases: 1. CDR3 amino acids: CASSRDSSYNEQFF. The CDR3 region has the DNA TGTGCCAGCAGTCGGGACAGCTCCTACAATGAGCAGTTCTTC.

The chain recombines TRBV19 with TRBJ1-1; D is perhaps TRBD1 (6 bases). Trimming took off 5 bases at V and 0 bases at J, with 16 bases between the two ends. The CDR3 has 16 residues. Germline CDR1 is LNHDA and CDR2 is SQIVND (reference sequence). The CDR3 loop reads CASSQTPGAMNTEAFF. In DNA form, the CDR3 reads TGTGCCAGTAGTCAAACGCCAGGGGCCATGAACACTGAAGCTTTCTTT.

Remarks on this clone: Other DNA sequences within the sample encode an identical CDR3. This chain links TRBV24-1 with TRBJ1-2; D possibly corresponds to TRBD1 (6 bases). The CDR3 totals 14 residues. CDR1 and CDR2 (germline): KGHDR, SFDVKD. V lost 0 bases, J lost 4 bases, and 8 bases lay in between. CDR3 coding DNA: TGTGCCACCAGTGATTTGTCCAGGGGCTATGGCTACACCTTC. Its translation: CATSDLSRGYGYTF.